Shown below are 8 T cell receptor beta chains from a single sample sequenced in a study of shared clonotypes between healthy human individuals. Sequenced by immunoSEQ multiplex PCR; TCRdb stores in-frame clones only, minus some. The sample lists millions of clones, around nine tenths occurring once. Sample: naive CD4+ T cells sorted from blood. Regarding subset: CD45RA+ positively selected. Receptor source: a young man in good health.

The chain couples TRBV11-2 to TRBJ2-1; a weak D match, TRBD2 (5 bases). Germline V gene lookup returns CDR1 SGHAT and CDR2 FQNNGV. The CDR3 runs 12 residues. V was shortened by 5 bases and J by 7 bases, with 9 bases between the two germline ends. In DNA form, the CDR3 reads TGTGCCAGCAGCCTTCGGGAAAATGAGCAGTTCTTC. Residues: CASSLRENEQFF. Complete variable domain (other parts from reference TRBV11-2 and TRBJ2-1): EAGVAQSPRYKIIEKRQSVAFWCNPISGHATLYWYQQILGQGPKLLIQFQNNGVVDDSQLPKDRFSAERLKGVDSTLKIQPAKLEDSAVYLCASSLRENEQFFGPGTRLTVL.

This chain connects TRBV9 to TRBJ1-1; TRBD1 matches at 8 bases. The CDR3 runs to 15 residues. CDR1 is SGDLS and CDR2 is YYNGEE in the germline V gene. Germline trimming cut 1 base from V and 3 bases from J; bases unmatched to any gene: 5. Written as DNA, the CDR3 is TGTGCCAGCAGCGTATTACCGACAGGGGACACTGAAGCTTTCTTT. Translating gives CASSVLPTGDTEAFF. Filled out from reference TRBV9 and TRBJ1-1, the complete variable domain reads DSGVTQTPKHLITATGQRVTLRCSPRSGDLSVYWYQQSLDQGLQFLIQYYNGEERAKGNILERFSAQQFPDLHSELNLSSLELGDSALYFCASSVLPTGDTEAFFGQGTRLTVV.

This chain joins TRBV9 and TRBJ2-1; tentative D call: TRBD2 (6 bases). The CDR3 length is 15 residues. V was pared by 1 base and J by 4 bases, with 12 bases between. The germline V gene has CDR1 SGDLS and CDR2 YYNGEE. As DNA, the CDR3 is TGTGCCAGCAGCGTATTGGAGGGCCCTTACAATGAGCAGTTCTTC. Amino acids: CASSVLEGPYNEQFF.

The V call is TRBV5-1, the J call TRBJ2-5, with 8 bases fitting TRBD1. V was pared by 8 bases and J by 1 base, with 7 bases of the junction left unmatched. CDR1 is SGHRS and CDR2 is YFSETQ in the germline V gene. The CDR3 totals 14 residues. The CDR3 sequence: CASARQGIQETQYF. As DNA, the CDR3 is TGCGCCAGTGCCCGACAGGGGATCCAAGAGACCCAGTACTTC.

In this sample, this clone turned up once. The J gene is TRBJ2-1, the V gene TRBV2; D is ambiguous. Germline CDR1 is SNHLY and CDR2 is FYNNEI. The V end was cut by 5 bases, the J end by 10 bases, with 6 bases between. The CDR3 consists of 10 residues. The CDR3 spells CASSFQEQFF. In DNA form, the CDR3 reads TGTGCCAGCAGTTTTCAGGAGCAGTTCTTC.

This sequence joins TRBV5-1 and TRBJ2-7; D is possibly TRBD1 (5 bases). The CDR3 runs to 15 residues. Germline V gene lookup returns CDR1 SGHRS and CDR2 YFSETQ. V lost 0 bases to trimming and J lost 3 bases, with 13 bases between them. This CDR3 reads CASSLGPGINYEQYF. In nucleotides, the CDR3 is TGCGCCAGCAGCTTGGGGCCAGGGATCAACTACGAGCAGTACTTC.

This chain joins TRBV7-9 and TRBJ2-2; 9 bases agree with TRBD1. Per germline, CDR1 SEHNR and CDR2 FQNEAQ (reference sequence). The CDR3 sequence is 17 residues long. Trimming removed 1 base from V and 2 bases from J; junction bases left unmatched: 5. The DNA for the CDR3 is TGTGCCAGCAGCTTAGTTTTGACAGGGGGTAACACCGGGGAGCTGTTTTTT. Encoded protein: CASSLVLTGGNTGELFF.

The chain links TRBV6-1 to TRBJ2-7, with 10 bases aligning to TRBD2. V trimming: 5 bases; J trimming: 0 bases; junction bases outside the gene matches: 1. Per the germline V gene, CDR1 is MNHNS and CDR2 is SASEGT. The CDR3 is 14 amino acids. The CDR3 spells CASSWTSGSYEQYF. CDR3 nucleotides: TGTGCCAGCAGTTGGACTAGCGGCTCCTACGAGCAGTACTTC.